The rows below give T cell receptor beta chains drawn from one sample of a study of cytomegalovirus exposure and HLA in healthy donors. Sequencing used immunoSEQ multiplex PCR; TCRdb keeps in-frame clones, though not all of them. The repertoire holds roughly 120,000 clones, with about three fifths as singletons. The specimen sequenced was PBMCs. These receptors originate from a man aged 35 to 55 in good health and CMV-seropositive. CDR3s include the opening cysteine and the closing phenylalanine or tryptophan. D genes are given only for firm matches. Size is omitted from some rows. Given values are once, few, many or a class for expanded clones.

CDR3 DNA | CDR3 protein | D gene | clone size | J gene | V gene
TGTGCCAGCAGTCCCCGTGGACCTTCAAGGGTGATTGACAGGGGAAGGAATCAGCCCCAGCATTTT | CASSPRGPSRVIDRGRNQPQHF | TRBD1 | NA | TRBJ1-5 | TRBV27
TGTGCCAGTAGTAAGCCGATTTCCTATGGCTACACCTTC | CASSKPISYGYTF | NA | NA | TRBJ1-2 | TRBV19
TGCAGCGTTGTGGCAGGGGTGGCCCAAGAGACCCAGTACTTC | CSVVAGVAQETQYF | NA | few | TRBJ2-5 | TRBV29-1
TGTGCCAGCAGTTTTAGGACAGGGGATCGCAATGAGCAGTTCTTC | CASSFRTGDRNEQFF | TRBD1 | NA | TRBJ2-1 | TRBV27
TGTGCCAGTAGTACGTGGACAGGGGGGCGAGAAAAACTGTTTTTT | CASSTWTGGREKLFF | TRBD1 | NA | TRBJ1-4 | TRBV19
TGTGCCAGTAGATCACAGGGGGCCGGGGAGCTGTTTTTT | CASRSQGAGELFF | TRBD1 | NA | TRBJ2-2 | TRBV19
TGTGCCAGCAGTACTAGCGGGAGGACGTACGAGCAGTACTTC | CASSTSGRTYEQYF | TRBD2 | NA | TRBJ2-7 | TRBV27
TGCAGCGTTGAAGTGCGAGGGCCCGGAAACACCATATATTTT | CSVEVRGPGNTIYF | NA | NA | TRBJ1-3 | TRBV29-1
TGCGCCAGCAGCCAAGATCCGGGACAGGGTAGGTCCGGGTCCCACGAGCAGTACTTC | CASSQDPGQGRSGSHEQYF | TRBD1 | NA | TRBJ2-7 | TRBV4-1
TGCGCCAGCAGCTTGGCCTCGGACAGGGGCTTCCCCACAGATACGCAGTATTTT | CASSLASDRGFPTDTQYF | TRBD1 | NA | TRBJ2-3 | TRBV5-1
TGTGCCAGCAGGGACAGGGATTCCTACGAGCAGTACTTC | CASRDRDSYEQYF | TRBD1 | once | TRBJ2-7 | TRBV25-1
TGTGCCAGCAGTCCCTGGGGGACAGGGCCCCCGGGCTATGGCTACACCTTC | CASSPWGTGPPGYGYTF | TRBD1 | few | TRBJ1-2 | TRBV2
TGTGCTAGTGGTTTAGGTGATAGCGATCAGCCCCAGCATTTT | CASGLGDSDQPQHF | NA | NA | TRBJ1-5 | TRBV12-5
TGTGCCAGCAGCTTAGAGAGTCGGCCCCAGCATTTT | CASSLESRPQHF | NA | NA | TRBJ1-5 | TRBV7-9
TGTGCCATCAGTGAGTCTACAGGGCGCACTGAAGCTTTCTTT | CAISESTGRTEAFF | NA | few | TRBJ1-1 | TRBV10-3
TGTGCCAGCAGTGCCCCGCACACGACTGTCAACACCGGGGAGCTGTTTTTT | CASSAPHTTVNTGELFF | NA | few | TRBJ2-2 | TRBV28
TGTGCCTCCCAGGACAGGGGGTTTCACGGGGAGCTGTTTTTT | CASQDRGFHGELFF | TRBD1 | once | TRBJ2-2 | TRBV10-3
TGTGCCAGCAGCTTAAGACCCCTTGGGGCCACAAGCTATGGCTACACCTTC | CASSLRPLGATSYGYTF | NA | few | TRBJ1-2 | TRBV11-2
TGTGCCAGCAGTGAAAATCGGGGGAGCAATCAGCCCCAGCATTTT | CASSENRGSNQPQHF | NA | few | TRBJ1-5 | TRBV2
TGTGCCAGCAGCCGGACTAGCGGGGGGAGCACAGATACGCAGTATTTT | CASSRTSGGSTDTQYF | TRBD2 | NA | TRBJ2-3 | TRBV7-9
TGTGCCTGGAATACCGGGACAGGGTATGGCTACACCTTC | CAWNTGTGYGYTF | TRBD1 | NA | TRBJ1-2 | TRBV30
TGTGCCAGCAGTCTCCGGACAGGGGAAAAACTGTTTTTT | CASSLRTGEKLFF | TRBD1 | NA | TRBJ1-4 | TRBV6-6
TGTGCCAGCAGCCCACAGGGGGCCGAACAGCCCCAGCATTTT | CASSPQGAEQPQHF | TRBD1 | NA | TRBJ1-5 | TRBV7-9
TGCGCCAGCAGCCAATGGACTAGCGGGGCTAGAGAGACCCAGTACTTC | CASSQWTSGARETQYF | TRBD2 | NA | TRBJ2-5 | TRBV4-1
TGTGCCAGCAGACTTTCGACAGGGGGAGACACTGAAGCTTTCTTT | CASRLSTGGDTEAFF | TRBD1 | NA | TRBJ1-1 | TRBV7-9
TGTGCCAGCCGACAGACCAGCGGGATAAAAAACATTCAGTACTTC | CASRQTSGIKNIQYF | TRBD2 | NA | TRBJ2-4 | TRBV6-1
TGTGCCAGCAGCTTTTACATGCGGGAGACCCAGTACTTC | CASSFYMRETQYF | NA | NA | TRBJ2-5 | TRBV11-1
TGTGCCAGCAGTTACCGGACACCCGCGAAGACCCAGTACTTC | CASSYRTPAKTQYF | NA | NA | TRBJ2-5 | TRBV6-5
TGCGCCAGCAGCCCTGGGGAGGGGCGGCTCGGAAACACCATATATTTT | CASSPGEGRLGNTIYF | NA | NA | TRBJ1-3 | TRBV4-3
TGTGCCAGCAGCCAACAAATTACCCCAGATACGCAGTATTTT | CASSQQITPDTQYF | NA | few | TRBJ2-3 | TRBV11-1
TGTGCCAGCAGTGCCCCGACAGGGGCCCATCAGCCCCAGCATTTT | CASSAPTGAHQPQHF | TRBD1 | NA | TRBJ1-5 | TRBV28
TGTGCCAGCAGCTTGGGGGAGCGGGTCGCAGATACGCAGTATTTT | CASSLGERVADTQYF | NA | few | TRBJ2-3 | TRBV7-9
TGTGCCAGCAGTTCTTTTGTGTCTGGGGGCGTCCCGTACGAAGCTTTCTTT | CASSSFVSGGVPYEAFF | NA | once | TRBJ1-1 | TRBV27
TGCGCCAGCAGCTTAACCGCAGAACAGGGGGATCAGTACTTC | CASSLTAEQGDQYF | TRBD1 | NA | TRBJ2-7 | TRBV5-1
TGTGCCAGCAGCCCCGGGGGTCAGACCGGGGAGCTGTTTTTT | CASSPGGQTGELFF | NA | NA | TRBJ2-2 | TRBV6-5
TGTGCCAGCAGCCAGCGGGATACCGGGGAGCTGTTTTTT | CASSQRDTGELFF | TRBD2 | NA | TRBJ2-2 | TRBV7-9
TGTGCCAGCAGCATACAGGGGAGGAGCCCCACTGAAGCTTTCTTT | CASSIQGRSPTEAFF | TRBD1 | NA | TRBJ1-1 | TRBV5-4
TGTGCCATCAGTGGGGGAGGAGGTGGGCAGTTCTTC | CAISGGGGGQFF | NA | NA | TRBJ2-1 | TRBV10-3
TGCAGCGTTTGGGGACAGTCTTATGGCTACACCTTC | CSVWGQSYGYTF | TRBD1 | NA | TRBJ1-2 | TRBV29-1
TGTGCCAGCAGCCCACGACAGGACTCTGGAAACACCATATATTTT | CASSPRQDSGNTIYF | NA | NA | TRBJ1-3 | TRBV4-2
TGTGCCAGCAAGCCGACAGGGGCGTACAATGAGCAGTTCTTC | CASKPTGAYNEQFF | TRBD1 | NA | TRBJ2-1 | TRBV27
TGTGCCAGCAGCTTCGGAGGCTCCTACGAGCAGTACTTC | CASSFGGSYEQYF | NA | few | TRBJ2-7 | TRBV7-7
TGCGCCAGCAGTGCCGCGACTAGCGGGGACAATGAGCAGTTCTTC | CASSAATSGDNEQFF | TRBD2 | NA | TRBJ2-1 | TRBV10-1
TGTGCCAGCAGCTTTTTGTCAGGGGGCGACACTGAAGCTTTCTTT | CASSFLSGGDTEAFF | TRBD1 | NA | TRBJ1-1 | TRBV7-9
TGTGCCAGCAGCTTATGGCAGGGGTCCGTCGGGGAGCTGTTTTTT | CASSLWQGSVGELFF | NA | NA | TRBJ2-2 | TRBV5-8
TGTGCCAGCAGTGTGGAGACGAACACTGAAGCTTTCTTT | CASSVETNTEAFF | NA | few | TRBJ1-1 | TRBV2